A selection of T cell receptor beta chains follows, all from one sample in a study of blood T cell repertoires in COVID-19. The protocol was immunoSEQ multiplex PCR, while the TCRdb copy is restricted to in-frame clones and leaves out a portion. The sample carries more than 200,000 clones, around 90% recorded once. Source material: peripheral blood. The receptors derive from a young man with COVID-19, enrolled during active disease. Each CDR3 is given with its conserved first and last residue. The D gene is left open where the match is weak. Only some rows state a clone size, as once, few, many or a class for expanded clones.

cdr3_aa,cdr3_nt,d_call,clone_size,j_call,v_call
CASRDGTGAYNEQFF,TGTGCCAGCAGGGATGGGACAGGTGCCTACAATGAGCAGTTCTTC,TRBD1,.,TRBJ2-1,TRBV5-6
CASMNFDSSTDTQYF,TGTGCCAGCATGAATTTTGACTCTAGCACAGATACGCAGTATTTT,.,.,TRBJ2-3,TRBV5-5
CASSREGQGVYEQYF,TGTGCCAGCTCTAGGGAGGGACAGGGGGTTTACGAGCAGTACTTC,TRBD1,once,TRBJ2-7,TRBV2
CASSPGLSNQPQHF,TGCGCCAGCAGCCCAGGGTTGAGCAATCAGCCCCAGCATTTT,.,.,TRBJ1-5,TRBV4-1
CASSTGPRGALHF,TGCGCCAGCAGTACAGGTCCCCGGGGGGCCCTCCACTTT,.,.,TRBJ1-6,TRBV4-3
CASSVTAVYTEAFF,TGTGCCAGCAGTGTGACAGCTGTGTACACTGAAGCTTTCTTT,.,.,TRBJ1-1,TRBV27
CASSLVSGGVEQYF,TGTGCCAGCAGCTTAGTGAGCGGAGGGGTTGAGCAGTACTTC,.,.,TRBJ2-7,TRBV7-2
CASSFSGYTF,TGTGCCAGCAGTTTTAGTGGCTACACCTTC,.,.,TRBJ1-2,TRBV28
CASTQTGAGGYGYTF,TGTGCCAGCACCCAGACAGGGGCAGGTGGCTATGGCTACACCTTC,TRBD1,.,TRBJ1-2,TRBV3-1/TRBV3-2
CASSPSTGPHEQYF,TGTGCCAGCAGCCCCTCGACAGGGCCGCACGAGCAGTACTTC,TRBD1,.,TRBJ2-7,TRBV7-9
CASSSSDRGYYEQYF,TGTGCCAGCAGTTCCTCAGACAGGGGCTATTACGAGCAGTACTTC,TRBD1,.,TRBJ2-7,TRBV28
CASSSPGGASGNEQFF,TGTGCCAGCAGTTCTCCCGGCGGCGCGTCGGGGAATGAGCAGTTCTTC,.,.,TRBJ2-1,TRBV28
CATWGAGQGVISPLHF,TGTGCCACCTGGGGTGCGGGACAGGGTGTAATTTCACCCCTCCACTTT,TRBD1,few,TRBJ1-6,TRBV6-6
CASSPTGTEAFF,TGTGCCAGCTCACCGACAGGGACTGAAGCTTTCTTT,TRBD1,.,TRBJ1-1,TRBV18
CATSRELLAGASNIQYF,TGTGCCACCAGCAGAGAATTACTAGCGGGAGCTAGTAACATTCAGTACTTC,TRBD2,.,TRBJ2-4,TRBV15
CASRDSDRGGTEAFF,TGTGCCAGCAGGGACTCAGACAGGGGTGGGACTGAAGCTTTCTTT,TRBD1,.,TRBJ1-1,TRBV6-5
CASSPAVQETQYF,TGCGCCAGCTCCCCAGCGGTCCAAGAAACCCAGTACTTC,.,once,TRBJ2-5,TRBV4-1
CASSLRTANYGYTF,TGTGCCAGCAGCTTAAGGACAGCGAACTATGGCTACACCTTC,.,.,TRBJ1-2,TRBV7-9
CSASVPGQSYEQYF,TGCAGTGCTAGTGTCCCGGGACAGTCCTACGAGCAGTACTTC,TRBD1,.,TRBJ2-7,TRBV20-1
CASSHYTAGMNEQYF,TGTGCCAGCAGCCATTACACGGCAGGTATGAACGAGCAGTACTTC,.,.,TRBJ2-7,TRBV3-1/TRBV3-2
CASGLVMTRAASNQPQHF,TGTGCTAGTGGTTTGGTAATGACCAGGGCGGCCAGCAATCAGCCCCAGCATTTT,.,.,TRBJ1-5,TRBV12-5
CASSHAGTGYEAFF,TGTGCCAGCAGCCACGCCGGGACAGGGTATGAAGCTTTCTTT,TRBD1,.,TRBJ1-1,TRBV6-5
CASSYTTGANTEAFF,TGCGCCAGCAGCTATACTACAGGGGCGAACACTGAAGCTTTCTTT,TRBD1,.,TRBJ1-1,TRBV5-1
CASSKNLAEDGEQYF,TGCGCCAGCAGCAAGAACCTAGCGGAGGACGGGGAGCAGTACTTC,TRBD2,.,TRBJ2-7,TRBV5-1
CASSDYSGDEVSTDTQYF,TGTGCCAGCAGTGATTACAGCGGGGACGAAGTGAGCACAGATACGCAGTATTTT,TRBD2,.,TRBJ2-3,TRBV2
CASSPREPIFETQYF,TGTGCCAGCAGCCCTAGGGAGCCCATTTTCGAGACCCAGTACTTC,.,.,TRBJ2-5,TRBV5-6
CASSPRVEAFF,TGTGCCAGCAGCCCCAGAGTGGAGGCTTTCTTT,.,.,TRBJ1-1,TRBV21-1
CASSQDRAGGLYEQYF,TGTGCCAGCAGCCAAGATCGGGCAGGGGGGTTGTACGAGCAGTACTTC,.,.,TRBJ2-7,TRBV4-2
CASSFLETGELFF,TGTGCCAGCAGCTTTTTGGAGACCGGGGAGCTGTTTTTT,.,.,TRBJ2-2,TRBV7-9
CAILVRGSTEAFF,TGTGCCATTCTCGTCAGGGGGAGCACTGAAGCTTTCTTT,TRBD1,.,TRBJ1-1,TRBV2
CASSSGQALNTIYF,TGTGCCAGCAGCTCCGGACAGGCCCTCAACACCATATATTTT,TRBD1,.,TRBJ1-3,TRBV7-9
CAIREPGQGFTEAFF,TGTGCCATCAGAGAACCGGGACAGGGGTTCACTGAAGCTTTCTTT,TRBD1,.,TRBJ1-1,TRBV10-3
CASSQTAGTGSGGYTF,TGTGCCAGCAGCCAAACGGCCGGGACAGGGAGCGGTGGCTACACCTTC,TRBD1,.,TRBJ1-2,TRBV4-2
CASSYTIGGRSTDTQYF,TGTGCCAGCAGTTACACCATCGGGGGGAGAAGCACAGATACGCAGTATTTT,TRBD2,.,TRBJ2-3,TRBV6-2/TRBV6-3
CASSVGTSGGAQETQYF,TGTGCCAGCAGCGTAGGGACTAGCGGGGGGGCCCAAGAGACCCAGTACTTC,TRBD2,once,TRBJ2-5,TRBV7-6
CASSGTNDYGYTF,TGTGCCAGCAGTGGGACTAACGACTATGGCTACACCTTC,.,.,TRBJ1-2,TRBV28